This entry features one T cell receptor beta chain sequence. What it binds is not known. This specimen comes from a study of radiotherapy plus CTLA-4 blockade in lung cancer. Points from the study as a whole: An expansion of tumor-derived TCR clones occurred in blood after radiotherapy plus ipilimumab. Together with interferon-beta, which increased in serum after radiation, early dynamic changes in blood T cell clones were reportedly the best predictors of response.

Focal radiation was given together with CTLA-4 blockade (ipilimumab) to patients with chemo-refractory metastatic non-small-cell lung cancer. TCRdb's copy holds only in-frame clones and misses some; the assay was immunoSEQ multiplex PCR. This table has approximately 72,000 clones, 78% appearing once. V gave up 5 bases and J gave up 4 bases, with 11 bases separating them. The CDR3 covers 13 residues. Germline CDR1 and CDR2: SEHNR and FQNEAQ (reference sequence). This receptor was identified in a human donor with non-small cell lung cancer who had a complete response to radiotherapy plus ipilimumab. The rearrangement joins TRBV7-9 to TRBJ1-1, with a possible D match to TRBD1 (5 bases). Specimen: peripheral blood, collected from a patient treated with radiotherapy plus ipilimumab. CDR3 protein: CASSRQGGTEAFF. In DNA form, the CDR3 reads TGTGCCAGCAGCCGCCAGGGTGGCACTGAAGCTTTCTTT.